Shown below are 2 T cell receptor beta chains from a single sample sequenced in a study of Graves' ophthalmopathy and Graves' hyperthyroidism. The sequenced template was RNA, covering the TCR beta CDR3 region. Scientists carried out first-round RT-PCR using HTBI primers and then a second-round multiplex PCR. TCRdb ran MiXCR on the multiplex PCR reads and lists one entry per CDR3 protein. This table holds over a million distinct CDR3 sequences, 36% found once. Sequenced material: peripheral blood or thyroid tissue (not recorded which). The receptor source for this set is an adult man with Graves' hyperthyroidism.

This clonotype was counted many times. The rearrangement uses TRBV6-6 and TRBJ2-7, with TRBD1 matching over 12 bases. V dropped 6 bases and J dropped 5; count of bases not matched to a gene: 8. The germline CDR1 and CDR2 sequences are MNHNY and SVGAGI (reference sequence). CDR3 size: 15 residues. The CDR3 loop reads CASRAGTGGFDEQYF. In DNA form, the CDR3 reads TGTGCCAGCAGGGCGGGGACAGGGGGCTTCGACGAGCAGTACTTC.

V usage is TRBV2 and J usage is TRBJ2-5, with D perhaps TRBD2 (6 bases). The CDR3 is 13 residues long. CDR1 is SNHLY, CDR2 FYNNEI, per germline. As DNA, the CDR3 is TGTGCGGGCGGGACCCCGAGGGAAGAGACCCAGTACTTC. Its translation is CAGGTPREETQYF.